This T cell receptor (beta chain) was identified in a study of chemoradiotherapy in HPV16-positive cancers. Study findings and constraints: Candidate HPV-specific clones and E7-related TCR motifs grew in tumor during treatment. Functional assays defining HPV-specific T cells used only a couple of HPV16-positive patients.

This clone was observed once. Its antigen remains unknown. Profiled with immunoSEQ multiplex PCR; TCRdb holds only in-frame clones, not every one. This table holds some 3,500 clones, 71% found once. Trimming stripped 0 bases from V and 4 bases from J, with 14 bases between. The CDR3 is 16 amino acids. CDR1 is SGHRS and CDR2 is YFSETQ in the germline V gene. The TCR sequence derives from a human donor with HPV-associated anogenital cancer. This specimen was acquired from a patient who underwent chemoradiotherapy. The rearrangement links TRBV5-1 to TRBJ2-1; D is possibly TRBD1 (6 bases). CDR3 coding DNA: TGCGCCAGCAGCTTGGGGCAGGGGACCGTTTACAATGAGCAGTTCTTC. This gives the protein CASSLGQGTVYNEQFF.